This passage covers 5 T cell receptor beta chains from one sample sequenced in a study of blood T cell repertoires in COVID-19 (dated by TCRdb to about 2020). Library preparation was by the immunoSEQ multiplex PCR assay. The table comes from immuneACCESS by way of TCRdb, which keeps in-frame sequences with V and J called. Part of the clones is missing from these tables; in studies checked, under half for an unresolved V gene and the rest for unknown reasons. The sample includes over 100,000 clones, with around 80% observed a single time. The ten largest account for almost 4.5% of the sample. Sequencing was carried out using peripheral blood. These receptors were collected from a human donor in a cohort sampled during active or convalescent COVID-19.

The chain uses TRBV19 and TRBJ1-5; D possibly corresponds to TRBD1 (5 bases). This CDR3 has 12 residues. CDR1 and CDR2 (germline): LNHDA, SQIVND (reference sequence). Trimming pared 7 bases from V and 6 bases from J, leaving 10 bases between. CDR3 amino acids: CASTGGGQPQHF. DNA of the CDR3: TGTGCCAGTACGGGGGGTGGTCAGCCCCAGCATTTT. Drawing the rest from reference TRBV19 and TRBJ1-5, the complete variable domain is DGGITQSPKYLFRKEGQNVTLSCEQNLNHDAMYWYRQDPGQGLRLIYYSQIVNDFQKGDIAEGYSVSREKKESFPLTVTSAQKNPTAFYLCASTGGGQPQHFGDGTRLSIL.

The chain is built from TRBV7-9 and TRBJ2-7; 8 bases align to TRBD1. V lost 2 bases, J lost 3 bases, and 6 bases stayed unmatched. This CDR3 is built from 15 residues. Germline V gene sequence: CDR1 SEHNR, CDR2 FQNEAQ (reference sequence). The chain's CDR3 is CASSLKGTGNYEQYF. CDR3 DNA: TGTGCCAGCAGCTTAAAAGGGACAGGAAACTACGAGCAGTACTTC.

This sequence joins TRBV5-6 and TRBJ1-1; no reliable D call. The CDR3 totals 13 residues. V was clipped by 2 bases and J by 10 bases, with 15 bases between them. Germline V lookup: CDR1 SGHDT, CDR2 YYEEEE. The CDR3 DNA reads TGTGCCAGCAGCTTACCGGGATCAGGTCGAGCTTTCTTT. Protein product: CASSLPGSGRAFF.

CDR3 in DNA: TGCGCCAGCAGCCCGCAAGACAGGGACACCGGGGAGCTGTTTTTT. The encoded protein is CASSPQDRDTGELFF. V is TRBV4-3 and J is TRBJ2-2, with TRBD1 matching 7 bases. The ends lost 4 bases at V and 3 bases at J; junction bases unmatched: 5. The CDR3 is 15 amino acids. Germline values: CDR1 LGHNA, CDR2 YSLEER.

This rearrangement joins TRBV19 to TRBJ2-6, with 10 bases that match TRBD1. The CDR3 extends over 15 amino acids. Trimming at V came to 3 bases and at J to 12 bases, leaving 8 bases not matched to a gene. The germline V gene encodes CDR1 LNHDA and CDR2 SQIVND (reference sequence). DNA for the CDR3: TGTGCCAGTAGTATCGACAGGGGGCCGTTATCCGTCCTGACTTTC. It yields the protein CASSIDRGPLSVLTF.